What follows describes a single T cell receptor (beta chain). The data stem from a study of blood T cell repertoires in COVID-19. Study-wide context: Sources were T cells, B-cell-depleted T cells, or PBMCs; the material itself was cDNA or gDNA.

The germline V gene has CDR1 LNHDA and CDR2 SQIVND (reference sequence). Trimming took off 7 bases at V and 2 bases at J, with 14 bases between the two ends. The CDR3 is 15 residues long. The table came from immunoSEQ multiplex PCR; TCRdb's copy has only in-frame clones and leaves some out. In the table there are more than 250,000 clones, about 86% of which are singletons. This sequence joins TRBV19 and TRBJ2-2; the D gene is possibly TRBD1 (5 bases). Sequencing was carried out using peripheral blood. The source is a woman under 40 who had recovered from COVID-19. The CDR3 DNA sequence: TGTGCCAGTACCCCATGGGGCGGCAACACCGGGGAGCTGTTTTTT. Its protein is CASTPWGGNTGELFF.